This T cell receptor (beta chain) was captured by sequencing in a study of blood T cell repertoires in COVID-19. The repertoire was sequenced with immunoSEQ multiplex PCR; TCRdb's copy has only in-frame clones and lacks some. In the table there are approximately 70,000 clones, around 89% of which are singletons. The CDR3 is made up of 15 amino acids. With 0 bases removed from V and 6 bases from J, the gap between germline ends came to 14 bases. Germline-derived CDR1 and CDR2 are SGDLS and YYNGEE. The chain uses TRBV9 and TRBJ2-3; unclear D gene. The source material was peripheral blood. The sequence derives from a human donor in a cohort sampled during active COVID-19. The CDR3, as DNA: TGTGCCAGCAGCGTAGGTCATTTACAGCAGGATACGCAGTATTTT. Its translation: CASSVGHLQQDTQYF.